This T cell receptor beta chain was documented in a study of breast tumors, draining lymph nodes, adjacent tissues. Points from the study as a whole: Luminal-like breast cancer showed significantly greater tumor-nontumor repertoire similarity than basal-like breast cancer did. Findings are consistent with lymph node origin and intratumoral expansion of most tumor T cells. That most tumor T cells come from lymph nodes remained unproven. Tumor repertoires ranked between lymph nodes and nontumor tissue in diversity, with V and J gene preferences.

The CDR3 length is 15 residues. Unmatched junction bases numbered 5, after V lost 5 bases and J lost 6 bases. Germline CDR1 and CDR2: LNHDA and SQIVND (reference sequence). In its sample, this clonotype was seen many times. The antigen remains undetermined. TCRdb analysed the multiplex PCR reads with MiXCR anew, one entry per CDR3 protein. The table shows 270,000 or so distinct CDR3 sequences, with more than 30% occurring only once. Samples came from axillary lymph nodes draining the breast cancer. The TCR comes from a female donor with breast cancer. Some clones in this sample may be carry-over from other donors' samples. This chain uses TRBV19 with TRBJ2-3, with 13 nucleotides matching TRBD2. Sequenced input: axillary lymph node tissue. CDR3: CASSQGLAGADTQYF. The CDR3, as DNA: TGTGCCAGTAGTCAAGGACTAGCGGGAGCTGATACGCAGTATTTT. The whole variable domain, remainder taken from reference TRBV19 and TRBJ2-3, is DGGITQSPKYLFRKEGQNVTLSCEQNLNHDAMYWYRQDPGQGLRLIYYSQIVNDFQKGDIAEGYSVSREKKESFPLTVTSAQKNPTAFYLCASSQGLAGADTQYFGPGTRLTVL.